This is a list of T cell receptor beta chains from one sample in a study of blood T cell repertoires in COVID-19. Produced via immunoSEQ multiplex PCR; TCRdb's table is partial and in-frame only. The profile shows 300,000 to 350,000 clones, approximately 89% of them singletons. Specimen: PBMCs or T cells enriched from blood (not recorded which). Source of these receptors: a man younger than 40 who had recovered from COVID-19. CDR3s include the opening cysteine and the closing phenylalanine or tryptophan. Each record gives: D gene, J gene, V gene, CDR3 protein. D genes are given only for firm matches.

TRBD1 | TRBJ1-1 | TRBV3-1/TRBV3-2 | CASSQVPGQAFF
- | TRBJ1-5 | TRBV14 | CASSQEGGATNQPQHF
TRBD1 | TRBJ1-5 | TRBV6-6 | CASTGQGYQPQHF
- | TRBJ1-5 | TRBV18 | CASSPRGNQPQHF
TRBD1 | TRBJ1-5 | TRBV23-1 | CASSQSPQGCVNQPQHF
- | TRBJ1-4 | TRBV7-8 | CASSFLAGRGFATNEKLFF
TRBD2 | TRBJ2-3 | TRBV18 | CASSPFGGGALDTQYF
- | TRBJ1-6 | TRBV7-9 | CASSPKQGTYNSPLHF
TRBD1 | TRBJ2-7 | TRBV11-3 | CASSLGGDSYEQYF
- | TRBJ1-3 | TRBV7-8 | CASSARRGHWSGNTIYF
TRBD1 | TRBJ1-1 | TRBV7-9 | CASSSPDGQGALNTEAFF
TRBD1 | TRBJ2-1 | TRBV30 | CAWNRDRGGEQFF
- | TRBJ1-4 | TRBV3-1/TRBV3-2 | CASSRSEANEKLFF
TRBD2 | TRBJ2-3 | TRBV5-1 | CASSLGLAADTQYF
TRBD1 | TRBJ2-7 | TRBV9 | CASSKRDRGFEQYF
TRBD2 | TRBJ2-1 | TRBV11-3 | CASKTSGEYNEQFF
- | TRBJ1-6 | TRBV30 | CAWSTQGRGYNSPLHF
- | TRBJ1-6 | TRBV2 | CASSEGLGINSPLHF
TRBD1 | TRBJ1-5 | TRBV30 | CAWSAGQRAGPQHF
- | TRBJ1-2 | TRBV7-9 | CASSLAGAIYGYTF
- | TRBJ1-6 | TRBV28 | CASSSNSPLHF
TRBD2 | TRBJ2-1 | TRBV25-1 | CASSEWEGPGSYNEQFF
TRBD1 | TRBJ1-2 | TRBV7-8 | CASSPIKTGGYGYTF
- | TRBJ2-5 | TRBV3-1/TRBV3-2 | CASSQDPVKETQYF
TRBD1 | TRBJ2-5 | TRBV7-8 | CASSYGQGETQYF
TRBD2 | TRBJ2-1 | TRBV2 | CASSEGSGGFNEQFF
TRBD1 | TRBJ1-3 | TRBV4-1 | CASSQPTGFGNTIYF
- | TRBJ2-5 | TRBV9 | CASSVYGPGETQYF
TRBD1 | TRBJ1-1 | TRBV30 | CAQGDNTEAFF
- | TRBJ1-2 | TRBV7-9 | CASSLVSARSRDGYTF
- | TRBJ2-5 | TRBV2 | CASSGLALPETQYF
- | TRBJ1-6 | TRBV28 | CASSLLRPGNDYNSPLHF
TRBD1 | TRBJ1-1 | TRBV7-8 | CASSQGQGGAEAFF
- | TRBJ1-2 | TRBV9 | CASSPYSGDITNYGYTF
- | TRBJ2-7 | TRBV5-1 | CASSPGWVEQYF
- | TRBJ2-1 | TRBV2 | CASDRDYEQFF
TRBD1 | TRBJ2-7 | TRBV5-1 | CASSSPDRGNHYEQYF
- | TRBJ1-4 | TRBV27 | CASPRQHNEKLFF
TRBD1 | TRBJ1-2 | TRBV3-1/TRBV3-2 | CASSEGQYGYTF
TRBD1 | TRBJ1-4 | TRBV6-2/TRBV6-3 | CASSYSTGLSHF
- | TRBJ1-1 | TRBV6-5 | CASSPATANTEAFF
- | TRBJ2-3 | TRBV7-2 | CASSLGSLVGDTQYF
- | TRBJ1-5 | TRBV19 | CASSISRGPEQPQHF
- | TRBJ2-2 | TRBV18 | CASSPPVGGTNTGELFF
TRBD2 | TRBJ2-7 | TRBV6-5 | CASSYLLAGVPYEQYF
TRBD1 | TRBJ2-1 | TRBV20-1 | CSASIGTDYNEQFF
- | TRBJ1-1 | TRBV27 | CASSLRGNTEAFF
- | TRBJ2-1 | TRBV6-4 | CASSETGYNEQFF
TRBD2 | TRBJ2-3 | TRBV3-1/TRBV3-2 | CASSRSGGSTDTQYF
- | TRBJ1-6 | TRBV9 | CASSVDTRNSPLHF
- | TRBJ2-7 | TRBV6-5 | CASSLGAGFSYEQYF
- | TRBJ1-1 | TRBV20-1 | CSARVQTEAFF
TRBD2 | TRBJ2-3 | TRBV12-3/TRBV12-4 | CASSLWGGDTQYF
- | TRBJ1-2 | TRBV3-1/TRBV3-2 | CASSQDWGTTAGGYTF